Below, one T cell receptor (beta chain) is given with its context. This entry belongs to a study of blood T cell repertoires in COVID-19. As processed by the authors: How many nucleated cells were present was estimated from reference gene primer amplification. Produced via immunoSEQ multiplex PCR; TCRdb's table is partial and in-frame only. V and J calls and clone size are those listed in that table; D and trimming were worked out from the DNA. The sample lists about 410,000 clones, 89% occurring once. The CDR3 is made up of 15 amino acids. V was clipped by 2 bases and J by 4 bases, with 14 bases between them. In germline, CDR1 is SGHAT, CDR2 FQNNGV.

The V gene is TRBV11-2, the J gene TRBJ1-2; D might be TRBD1 (6 bases). The material sequenced was peripheral blood. The clonotype originates from a woman in her thirties or forties with COVID-19, enrolled during active disease. The CDR3 DNA is TGTGCCAGCAGCTTACAGGGGCCGGGTCCCTATGGCTACACCTTC. Translating gives CASSLQGPGPYGYTF. The full variable domain, in which reference TRBV11-2 and TRBJ1-2 provide the parts outside the CDR3, is EAGVAQSPRYKIIEKRQSVAFWCNPISGHATLYWYQQILGQGPKLLIQFQNNGVVDDSQLPKDRFSAERLKGVDSTLKIQPAKLEDSAVYLCASSLQGPGPYGYTFGSGTRLTVV.